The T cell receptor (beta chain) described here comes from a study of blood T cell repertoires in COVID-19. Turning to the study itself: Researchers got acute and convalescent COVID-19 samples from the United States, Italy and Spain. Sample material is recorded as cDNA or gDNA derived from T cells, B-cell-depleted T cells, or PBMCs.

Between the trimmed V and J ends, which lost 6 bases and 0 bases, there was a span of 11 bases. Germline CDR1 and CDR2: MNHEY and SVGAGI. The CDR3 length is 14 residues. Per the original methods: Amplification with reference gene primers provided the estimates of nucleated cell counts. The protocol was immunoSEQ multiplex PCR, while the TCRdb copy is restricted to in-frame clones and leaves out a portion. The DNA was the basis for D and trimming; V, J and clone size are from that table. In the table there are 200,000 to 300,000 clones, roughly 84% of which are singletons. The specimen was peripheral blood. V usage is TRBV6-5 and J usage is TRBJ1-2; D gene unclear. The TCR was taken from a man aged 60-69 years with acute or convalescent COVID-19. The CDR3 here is CASRARKPNYGYTF. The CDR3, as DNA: TGTGCCAGCAGAGCTAGAAAGCCTAACTATGGCTACACCTTC.